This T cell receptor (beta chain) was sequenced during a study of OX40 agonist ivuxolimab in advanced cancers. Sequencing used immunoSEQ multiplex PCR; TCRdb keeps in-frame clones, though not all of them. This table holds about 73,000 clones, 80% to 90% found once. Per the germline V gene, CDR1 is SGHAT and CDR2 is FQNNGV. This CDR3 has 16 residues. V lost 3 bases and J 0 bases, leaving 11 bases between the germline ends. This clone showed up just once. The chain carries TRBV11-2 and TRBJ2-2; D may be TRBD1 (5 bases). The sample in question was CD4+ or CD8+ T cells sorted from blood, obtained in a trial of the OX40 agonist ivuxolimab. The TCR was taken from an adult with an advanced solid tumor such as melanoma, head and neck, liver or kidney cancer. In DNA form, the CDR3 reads TGTGCCAGCAGCTTTCGATGGGGCGCGAACACCGGGGAGCTGTTTTTT. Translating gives CASSFRWGANTGELFF.